This T cell receptor (beta chain) was profiled in a study of OX40 agonist ivuxolimab in advanced cancers. Study-level information: Patients undergoing dose escalation presented with hepatocellular carcinoma, melanoma, renal cell or head and neck cancer. Two patients with cutaneous melanoma and one with hepatocellular carcinoma, three in total, showed partial responses.

In this sample, this clone turned up once. The antigen is unknown. Assay used: immunoSEQ multiplex PCR; TCRdb lists only in-frame clones, some missing. The repertoire consists of around 26,000 clones, with about 74% occurring once and the leading ten covering roughly 14%. General study points: Expansion of clones was among the lowest in partial responders at 0.1-3.0 mg/kg.

Germline loops: CDR1 SGHAT, CDR2 FQNNGV. The CDR3 is made up of 15 amino acids. V trimming: 6 bases; J trimming: 10 bases; junction bases outside the gene matches: 9. This TCR was sampled from an adult with an advanced solid tumor such as melanoma, head and neck, liver or kidney cancer. V is TRBV11-2 and J is TRBJ1-6, with TRBD1 matching 10 bases. Source: CD4+ or CD8+ T cells sorted from blood, taken in a trial of the OX40 agonist ivuxolimab. CDR3 region: CASRPDRGRGSPLHF. In DNA form, the CDR3 reads TGTGCCAGCAGGCCAGACAGGGGGCGCGGATCACCCCTCCACTTT.